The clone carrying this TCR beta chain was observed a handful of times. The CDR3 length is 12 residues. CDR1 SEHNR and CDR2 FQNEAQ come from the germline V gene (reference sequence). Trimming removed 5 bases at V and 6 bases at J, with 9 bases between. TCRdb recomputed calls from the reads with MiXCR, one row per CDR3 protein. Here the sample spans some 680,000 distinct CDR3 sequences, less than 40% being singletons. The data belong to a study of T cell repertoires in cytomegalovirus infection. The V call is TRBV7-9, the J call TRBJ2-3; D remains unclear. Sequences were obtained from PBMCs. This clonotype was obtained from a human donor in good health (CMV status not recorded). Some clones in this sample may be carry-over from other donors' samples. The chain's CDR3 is CASSTTVDTQYF. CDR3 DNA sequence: TGTGCCAGCAGCACGACCGTGGATACGCAGTATTTT.